This T cell receptor (beta chain) comes out of a study of T cells in Graves' hyperthyroidism and ophthalmopathy (dated 2019 in TCRdb). Study-wide context: Peripheral blood was collected at initial diagnosis, before any treatment. Once sampling was done, hyperthyroidism patients were given methimazole at a starting dose of 30 mg daily, whereas ophthalmopathy patients were given high-dose intravenous methylprednisolone. TCR V-J signatures able to tell the groups apart were searched for in a discovery cohort of 90 to 100 patients, of whom around 43 had Graves' ophthalmopathy and around 56 had stable Graves' hyperthyroidism. Prospective prediction of ophthalmopathy was tested in an independent validation cohort of fewer than 20 hyperthyroidism patients and 15 to 17 patients who later progressed to ophthalmopathy. The paper reports TCR Vbeta CDR3 sequencing of about 140 peripheral blood samples: some 41 ophthalmopathy, about 75 hyperthyroidism and approximately 17 progressor patients. Thyroid tissue and blood T-cell repertoires from about six Graves' hyperthyroidism patients were also compared in the study. For training and testing, the 100 or so patients in the discovery cohort were randomly divided in a 7:3 ratio.

Results and caveats for the whole study, not just this receptor: Most expanded thyroid clonotypes (frequency above 0.001) were also detected in blood, a finding suggesting that blood repertoires may reflect thyroid immune responses. Ophthalmopathy was separated from stable hyperthyroidism by a 13 V-J signature model, with around 90% sensitivity and 81% to 82% specificity obtained in cross-validation and 80%/75% obtained in testing. In validation, progression to ophthalmopathy was predicted by the model with 55% to 71% sensitivity and 72% to 85% specificity, a median of roughly 6.4 months before onset. Sample size was not statistically predetermined, and blinding of investigators to group allocation was not performed.

TCR beta CDR3 regions were amplified from RNA transcripts. For the first round of RT-PCR on the TCR CDR3, the HTBI primer set was used together with the Qiagen OneStep RT-PCR kit. Libraries were constructed in a second round of multiplex PCR, after which size selection and purification were performed. The libraries were sequenced on an Illumina HiSeq2000 using paired-end 100 bp reads. As for the authors' bioinformatics: Raw data were processed with SOAPnuke, discarding reads with adapters, uncalled bases, mean Phred below 15, or no exact constant-primer or identifier match. High-quality paired reads were merged with COPE v1.2.5, and unique nucleotide sequences were defined as clonotypes. MiTCR v1.1 was used to align the clonotypes against IMGT TRBV, TRBD and TRBJ reference segments. The analysis included only V-J combinations with a frequency above 0.0001, which together covered around 99% of the repertoires. A TCS score was defined as the ratio of F50 (clonal expansion) to E x V (chaos), with BLOSUM62-based TCRdist applied between CDR3 peptides within each V-J. Welch's t-statistics and random forest reduced 500 to 550 V-J features to some 14, which were used in a naive Bayes classifier (R e1071). The similarity between thyroid and blood repertoires was quantified using the Morisita-Horn index. The public reads were run again by TCRdb, first through fastp at Q25 and then through MiXCR, and only productive beta chains were kept. Rows matching on CDR3 protein sequence are summarized as one entry with the most common DNA and genes. TCRdb, rather than the study authors, made the V and J calls. The sample table shows roughly 710,000 distinct CDR3 sequences, and under 45% are seen once. Of the sample, roughly 30% is held by the ten largest clones.

Stable Graves' hyperthyroidism was defined as the absence of progression to ophthalmopathy over 18 months of follow-up. The hyperthyroidism patients were between 18 and 65 years old and newly diagnosed, with a disease duration of less than 2 months. The study excluded patients with uncontrolled infections, other autoimmune diseases, pregnancy or lactation. Diagnoses relied on clinical symptoms, serum thyroxine and TRAb, thyroid ultrasound and orbital computed tomography. PBMCs were separated from 10 ml of fresh peripheral blood using Ficoll-Paque density gradient centrifugation. Trizol reagent was used to extract total RNA, and RNA quality was then checked on an Agilent 2100 Bioanalyzer. The germline V gene yields SNHLY for CDR1 and FYNNEI for CDR2. The CDR3, from cysteine to phenylalanine, totals 13 residues. Of all the DNA, just the CDR3 is kept, 39 bases in frame from base 1. V is trimmed back by 9 bases and J by 4 bases, and the junction contains 6 bases that no gene match accounts for.

The sample holds many counts of this clonotype. No antigen is known for it. No base-level quality is on record; no much larger clone is a single base apart. This clonotype originated in a woman in her forties with Graves' hyperthyroidism. The sequence joins TRBV2 to TRBJ2-5; 9 central bases correspond to TRBD1. The specimen sequenced was blood. The CDR3 reads as follows: CASAGQGRETQYF. In nucleotides, the sequence is TGTGCCAGTGCGGGACAGGGACGAGAGACCCAGTACTTC.